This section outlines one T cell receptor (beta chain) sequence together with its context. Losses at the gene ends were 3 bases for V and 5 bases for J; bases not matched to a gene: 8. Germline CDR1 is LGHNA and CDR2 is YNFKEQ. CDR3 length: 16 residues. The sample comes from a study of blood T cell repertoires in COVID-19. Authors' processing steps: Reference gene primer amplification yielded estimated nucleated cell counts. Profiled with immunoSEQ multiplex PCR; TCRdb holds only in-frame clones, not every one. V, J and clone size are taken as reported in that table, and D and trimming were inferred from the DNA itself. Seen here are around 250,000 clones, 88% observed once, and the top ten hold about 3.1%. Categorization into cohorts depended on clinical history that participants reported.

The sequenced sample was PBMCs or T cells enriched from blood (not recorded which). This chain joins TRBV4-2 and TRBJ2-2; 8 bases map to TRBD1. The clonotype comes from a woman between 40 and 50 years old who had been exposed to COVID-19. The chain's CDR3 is CASSQPGQGSTGELFF. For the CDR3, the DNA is TGTGCCAGCAGCCAGCCCGGACAGGGCAGTACCGGGGAGCTGTTTTTT.